The T cell receptor (beta chain) under discussion was sequenced for a study of blood T cells in healthy people across ages. Together with a sample-barcoded 5' primer, a J-beta primer mix was included in a second PCR lasting about 7 to 11 cycles. From the 5' RACE reads, TCRdb called clonotypes with MiXCR, one entry per CDR3 protein. The sample lists some 930,000 distinct CDR3 sequences, 25% to 35% occurring once. The J segment lost 2 bases and the V segment lost 3 bases, leaving 4 bases of the junction unmatched. Germline CDR1 reads SGHTA; CDR2 reads FQGNSA. CDR3 size: 15 residues. This same sample was also taken into another study, of T cells of mothers and their children.

This clonotype was sampled from a woman aged 40 to 55 in good health. The rearrangement links TRBV7-2 to TRBJ2-5; 9 bases agree with TRBD1. The sample comprised blood. The CDR3 DNA follows: TGTGCCAGCAGCTTTGTGGGGACAGGGCAAGAGACCCAGTACTTC. It translates to CASSFVGTGQETQYF. Together with reference TRBV7-2 and TRBJ2-5, the CDR3 gives the full variable domain: GAGVSQSPSNKVTEKGKDVELRCDPISGHTALYWYRQSLGQGLEFLIYFQGNSAPDKSGLPSDRFSAERTGGSVSTLTIQRTQQEDSAVYLCASSFVGTGQETQYFGPGTRLLVL.